These 21 T cell receptor beta chains were all obtained from the same sample, sequenced in a study of T cell responses to AZD1222 COVID-19 vaccine. Clones were sequenced by immunoSEQ multiplex PCR, and TCRdb holds only the in-frame ones, with some missing. The profile covers tens of thousands of clones, with 86% appearing a single time and roughly 6.5% taken by the ten largest. Here the sequenced sample was peripheral blood, taken on day 0 of AZD1222 vaccination. These receptors all stem from an adult in good health.

This chain links TRBV2 with TRBJ2-1; TRBD2 matches at 12 bases. CDR3 length equals 14 residues. Germline V gene sequence: CDR1 SNHLY, CDR2 FYNNEI. V lost 6 bases and J lost 8; bases outside the gene matches: 5. CDR3 sequence reads: CASRRLAGVDEQFF. The DNA of the CDR3 is TGTGCCAGCAGGAGACTAGCGGGAGTCGATGAGCAGTTCTTC.

The chain employs TRBV24-1 and TRBJ2-7; possibly TRBD1 for D (5 bases). The V and J ends lost 5 bases and 4 bases respectively, with 14 bases between them. This CDR3 is 14 amino acids long. CDR1 and CDR2 from the germline V gene are KGHDR and SFDVKD. CDR3 amino acids: CATSVYRNLYEQYF. The CDR3 nucleotides are TGTGCCACCAGTGTATACAGGAACTTATACGAGCAGTACTTC.

The chain combines TRBV30 with TRBJ1-3, with 12 bases lining up with TRBD1. Germline CDR1 is GTSNPN and CDR2 is SVGIG (reference sequence). The CDR3 loop spans 17 amino acids. V lost 6 bases, J lost 3 bases, and 12 bases stayed unmatched. CDR3 sequence reads: CACPTGQGAPFGNTIYF. CDR3 sequence (DNA): TGTGCCTGTCCGACGGGACAGGGGGCTCCCTTTGGAAACACCATATATTTT. Complete variable domain (other parts from reference TRBV30 and TRBJ1-3): SQTIHQWPATLVQPVGSPLSLECTVEGTSNPNLYWYRQAAGRGLQLLFYSVGIGQISSEVPQNLSASRPQDRQFILSSKKLLLSDSGFYLCACPTGQGAPFGNTIYFGEGSWLTVV.

The chain combines TRBV9 with TRBJ1-2; no definite D call. The V and J ends lost 4 bases and 1 base respectively, with 11 bases between them. The CDR3 sequence is 14 residues long. CDR1 is SGDLS, CDR2 YYNGEE, per germline. This CDR3 is CASSSGRSNYGYTF. CDR3 in DNA: TGTGCCAGCAGCTCTGGGCGGAGTAACTATGGCTACACCTTC.

Details on this clone: The sample holds other DNA sequences that translate to the same CDR3. The CDR3 nucleotides read TGTGCCAGCAGTTACTCGGGGGGCACTGAAGCTTTCTTT. Protein: CASSYSGGTEAFF. The chain joins TRBV6-5 to TRBJ1-1; a weak D match, TRBD1 (5 bases). Germline values: CDR1 MNHEY, CDR2 SVGAGI. V was shortened by 0 bases and J by 4 bases, with 6 bases between the two germline ends. The CDR3 has 13 residues.

The chain links TRBV4-2 to TRBJ2-7, with 12 nucleotides matching TRBD2. This CDR3 is 17 amino acids long. Germline V CDR1 and CDR2: LGHNA, YNFKEQ. V dropped 4 bases and J dropped 3; count of bases not matched to a gene: 10. The DNA of the CDR3 is TGTGCCAGCAGCCCCCGTCTAGCGGGGGGGCGAGTCTACGAGCAGTACTTC. This codes for CASSPRLAGGRVYEQYF.

The chain has TRBV6-4 and TRBJ2-1, with TRBD2 matching over 10 bases. CDR3 length: 15 amino acids. V shed 6 bases and J 4 bases; nucleotides not matched to a gene: 6. Germline CDR1 and CDR2: MRHNA and SNTAGT. The CDR3 bases are TGTGCCAGCAGAGCCGGGACTAGCGCTTACAATGAGCAGTTCTTC. Translation: CASRAGTSAYNEQFF.

The gene calls are TRBV10-1 and TRBJ2-1, with D perhaps TRBD1 or TRBD2 (6 bases each). Between the trimmed V and J ends, which lost 4 bases and 9 bases, there was a span of 10 bases. Germline V gene data show CDR1 as WNHNN and CDR2 as SYGVQD (reference sequence). This CDR3 has 12 amino acids. The CDR3 is CASSAGAGEQFF. CDR3 sequence (DNA): TGCGCCAGCAGTGCGGGGGCCGGTGAGCAGTTCTTC.

The chain has TRBV9 and TRBJ1-3, with TRBD1 as a possible D gene (5 bases). The V end was cut by 0 bases, the J end by 0 bases, with 7 bases between. The CDR3 totals 15 residues. The germline CDR1 and CDR2 sequences are SGDLS and YYNGEE. The CDR3 reads CASSVGGTSGNTIYF. The CDR3 coding sequence is TGTGCCAGCAGCGTAGGTGGGACCTCTGGAAACACCATATATTTT.

The chain employs TRBV19 and TRBJ1-4, with 10 bases matching TRBD1. In germline, CDR1 is LNHDA, CDR2 SQIVND (reference sequence). This CDR3 spans 16 amino acids. Trimming took 7 bases from V and 4 from J; bases not matched to a gene: 9. The CDR3 is CASTPRDRGLNEKLFF. In nucleotides, the CDR3 is TGTGCCAGTACCCCAAGGGACAGGGGCCTTAATGAAAAACTGTTTTTT.

The rearrangement links TRBV2 to TRBJ1-5; 10 nucleotides line up with TRBD1. V lost 4 bases and J lost 3; bases outside the gene matches: 6. CDR1 is SNHLY, CDR2 FYNNEI, per germline. The CDR3 spans 16 residues. The DNA for the CDR3 is TGTGCCAGCAGTGGCCCAGGGACAGGGGCCAATCAGCCCCAGCATTTT. Encoded protein: CASSGPGTGANQPQHF.

This clone occurred once. V and J are TRBV19 and TRBJ2-7; D tentatively fits TRBD1 or TRBD2 (5 bases each). Germline V lookup: CDR1 LNHDA, CDR2 SQIVND (reference sequence). Trimming cost V 10 bases and J 0 bases, with 19 bases left between them. The CDR3 runs to 15 residues. CDR3 residues: CATSTWETVSYEQYF. The CDR3 DNA is TGTGCCACCAGTACGTGGGAGACAGTCTCCTACGAGCAGTACTTC.

This chain uses TRBV2 with TRBJ2-7, with 14 bases fitting TRBD2. Germline values: CDR1 SNHLY, CDR2 FYNNEI. The V and J ends lost 4 bases and 7 bases, in that order; junction bases with no gene match: 3. This CDR3 is 14 amino acids long. The CDR3 bases are TGTGCCAGCAGTGGAAGGACTAGCGGGGGGGAGCAGTACTTC. Translating it yields CASSGRTSGGEQYF.

The CDR3 DNA follows: TGTGCCAGCAGCCAAGATCATAGGGGCCAGGCTGGAAACACCATATATTTT. It yields the protein CASSQDHRGQAGNTIYF. The rearrangement joins TRBV4-2 to TRBJ1-3; perhaps TRBD1 as D (5 bases). The V gene lost 0 bases and the J gene lost 2 bases, with 14 bases spanning the gap. Germline-derived CDR1 and CDR2 are LGHNA and YNFKEQ. The CDR3 loop spans 17 amino acids.

Only one count was recorded for this clone. The chain combines TRBV19 with TRBJ1-5, with D possibly TRBD1 on 6 matching bases. Germline V gene data show CDR1 as LNHDA and CDR2 as SQIVND (reference sequence). The CDR3 is made up of 15 amino acids. V was pared by 0 bases and J by 7 bases, with 13 bases between. The CDR3 here is CASSIEGRGEQPQHF. The CDR3 DNA follows: TGTGCCAGTAGTATAGAGGGCAGGGGAGAGCAGCCCCAGCATTTT.

The chain recombines TRBV2 with TRBJ2-7, with D unclear. The germline gives CDR1 SNHLY, CDR2 FYNNEI. V was clipped by 3 bases and J by 6 bases, with 12 bases between them. CDR3 length: 13 residues. The CDR3 reads CASSDVSLIEQYF. The CDR3 nucleotides are TGTGCCAGCAGTGATGTCAGCCTAATCGAGCAGTACTTC.

The chain couples TRBV7-3 to TRBJ1-2; D is uncertain. The germline V and J ends were trimmed by 2 bases and 6 bases, with 16 bases remaining between them. The germline gives CDR1 SGHTA, CDR2 FQGTGA. This CDR3 contains 15 residues. The CDR3 nucleotides are TGTGCCAGCAGCTTATATCGGGGAAGCAGTGATGGCTACACCTTC. Its translation: CASSLYRGSSDGYTF.

V is TRBV3-1 (or the pseudogene TRBV3-2) and J is TRBJ1-1, with D tentatively TRBD1 (5 bases). Germline CDR1 is LGHDT and CDR2 is YNNKEL (reference sequence). The CDR3 contains 14 residues. Trimming stripped 1 base from V and 7 bases from J, with 13 bases between. The CDR3 loop is CASSQAGGVGEAFF. The CDR3 DNA reads TGTGCCAGCAGCCAAGCCGGGGGGGTAGGTGAAGCTTTCTTT.

The chain joins TRBV12-5 to TRBJ2-2; D unresolved. CDR3 length: 14 amino acids. V was clipped by 0 bases and J by 5 bases, with 7 bases between them. Germline-derived CDR1 and CDR2 are LGHNT and FRNRAP. The CDR3 nucleotides read TGTGCTAGTGGTTTGGTACCCGGAACCGGGGAGCTGTTTTTT. It specifies CASGLVPGTGELFF.

The gene calls are TRBV6-4 and TRBJ1-1; D may be TRBD1 (6 bases). V gave up 2 bases and J gave up 3 bases, with 7 bases separating them. CDR1 and CDR2 (germline): MRHNA, SNTAGT. The CDR3 is made up of 13 amino acids. The CDR3, as DNA: TGTGCCAGCAGTGACCGACAGGACACTGAAGCTTTCTTT. Translation gives CASSDRQDTEAFF.

CDR3 DNA sequence: TGTGCCAGCAGCGTCTCCCCATCCCGGGGGGGGGATCAGCCCCAGCATTTT. Its protein is CASSVSPSRGGDQPQHF. The chain joins TRBV9 to TRBJ1-5, with D possibly matching TRBD1 (5 bases). CDR1 and CDR2 (germline): SGDLS, YYNGEE. The CDR3 sequence is 17 residues long. The germline V and J ends were trimmed by 2 bases and 5 bases, with 20 bases remaining between them.